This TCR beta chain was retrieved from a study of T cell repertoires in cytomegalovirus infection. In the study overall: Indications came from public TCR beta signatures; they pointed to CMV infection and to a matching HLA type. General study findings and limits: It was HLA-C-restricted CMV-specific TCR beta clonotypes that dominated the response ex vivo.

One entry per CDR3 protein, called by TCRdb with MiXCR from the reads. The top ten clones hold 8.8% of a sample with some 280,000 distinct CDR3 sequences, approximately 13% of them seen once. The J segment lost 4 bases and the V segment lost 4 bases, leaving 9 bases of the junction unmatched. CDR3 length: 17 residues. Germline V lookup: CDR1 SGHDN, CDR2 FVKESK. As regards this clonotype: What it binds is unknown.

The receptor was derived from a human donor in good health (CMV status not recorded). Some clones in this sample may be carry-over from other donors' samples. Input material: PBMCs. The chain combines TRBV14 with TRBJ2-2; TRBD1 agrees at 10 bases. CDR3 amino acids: CASSRPKRDRGTGELFF. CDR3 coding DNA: TGTGCCAGCAGCCGCCCGAAGAGGGACAGGGGCACCGGGGAGCTGTTTTTT.